This T cell receptor (beta chain) was sequenced for a study of OX40 agonist ivuxolimab in advanced cancers. Study in general: Given to patients was ivuxolimab, an agonistic anti-OX40 (CD134) antibody. Study-wide findings and caveats: Normalized T-cell clonal expansion was also low in some nonresponders.

Germline CDR1 and CDR2: SGHVS and FNYEAQ. The CDR3 is 13 residues long. TCRdb's table, derived via immunoSEQ multiplex PCR, lists solely in-frame clones and lacks some. The table has roughly 91,000 clones, 80% to 90% seen once. Remarks on this clone: Antigen: not known. One end of the junction varies from germline; a read error may be responsible. In the same sample, other DNA sequences code for this CDR3.

This receptor was identified in an adult with an advanced solid tumor such as melanoma, head and neck, liver or kidney cancer. The chain links TRBV7-6 to TRBJ1-2; D is unresolved. The source was CD4+ or CD8+ T cells sorted from blood, collected in a trial of the OX40 agonist ivuxolimab. The CDR3 DNA follows: TGTGCCAGTAGCTTAGGGAAAGGGTACGGCTACACCTTC. Translating it yields CASSLGKGYGYTF.